The rows below give T cell receptor beta chains drawn from one sample of a study of blood T cell repertoires in COVID-19. Profiling relied on immunoSEQ multiplex PCR, and the TCRdb table lists in-frame clones only, not all of them. The data show approximately 50,000 clones, about 81% seen once. What was sequenced was peripheral blood. All receptors derive from a man in his fifties or sixties with COVID-19, enrolled during active disease. Each CDR3 is given with its conserved first and last residue. The order of the fields is clone size, D gene, V gene, CDR3 length, J gene, CDR3 protein, CDR3 DNA. D genes are given only for firm matches. A row's size may be missing; if present it is once, few, many or a size class.

clone size: .
D gene: TRBD2
V gene: TRBV27
CDR3 length: 15
J gene: TRBJ2-1
CDR3 protein: CASRNSGGYYNEQFF
CDR3 DNA: TGTGCCAGCAGGAACTCGGGAGGGTATTACAATGAGCAGTTCTTC

clone size: .
D gene: .
V gene: TRBV27
CDR3 length: 15
J gene: TRBJ1-1
CDR3 protein: CASSLSGRGGTEAFF
CDR3 DNA: TGTGCCAGCAGTTTATCGGGGAGGGGGGGGACTGAAGCTTTCTTT

clone size: .
D gene: .
V gene: TRBV5-8
CDR3 length: 16
J gene: TRBJ2-3
CDR3 protein: CASSLARGTLTDTQYF
CDR3 DNA: TGTGCCAGCAGCTTGGCCCGGGGTACCCTCACAGATACGCAGTATTTT

clone size: .
D gene: TRBD1
V gene: TRBV5-1
CDR3 length: 16
J gene: TRBJ2-7
CDR3 protein: CASSTTGTGGTYEQYF
CDR3 DNA: TGCGCCAGCAGCACGACCGGGACAGGGGGCACCTACGAGCAGTACTTC

clone size: .
D gene: TRBD1
V gene: TRBV18
CDR3 length: 13
J gene: TRBJ2-1
CDR3 protein: CASSPGQGNEQFF
CDR3 DNA: TGTGCCAGCTCACCGGGACAGGGAAATGAGCAGTTCTTC

clone size: .
D gene: TRBD2
V gene: TRBV6-5
CDR3 length: 15
J gene: TRBJ2-5
CDR3 protein: CASSREAGGIETQYF
CDR3 DNA: TGTGCCAGCAGTCGGGAAGCGGGGGGAATCGAGACCCAGTACTTC

clone size: .
D gene: .
V gene: TRBV15
CDR3 length: 16
J gene: TRBJ1-5
CDR3 protein: CATSRGQIQGGQPQHF
CDR3 DNA: TGTGCCACCAGCAGAGGACAAATACAGGGTGGTCAGCCCCAGCATTTT

clone size: .
D gene: .
V gene: TRBV27
CDR3 length: 14
J gene: TRBJ1-6
CDR3 protein: CASSTPGSYSPLHF
CDR3 DNA: TGTGCCAGCAGTACACCTGGGAGCTACTCACCCCTCCACTTT

clone size: .
D gene: .
V gene: TRBV25-1
CDR3 length: 16
J gene: TRBJ1-4
CDR3 protein: CASSEFRGGESEKLFF
CDR3 DNA: TGTGCCAGCAGTGAATTTCGGGGGGGTGAGAGTGAAAAACTGTTTTTT

clone size: .
D gene: .
V gene: TRBV4-3
CDR3 length: 16
J gene: TRBJ2-1
CDR3 protein: CASSQDGGGVRREQFF
CDR3 DNA: TGCGCCAGCAGCCAAGACGGGGGAGGAGTGCGCCGTGAGCAGTTCTTC

clone size: many
D gene: TRBD2
V gene: TRBV5-5
CDR3 length: 16
J gene: TRBJ2-3
CDR3 protein: CARSLGGGGRALPGYF
CDR3 DNA: TGTGCCCGCAGCTTGGGCGGGGGGGGGAGGGCCCTCCCTGGGTATTTT

clone size: .
D gene: TRBD2
V gene: TRBV9
CDR3 length: 15
J gene: TRBJ2-1
CDR3 protein: CASSVVPSMREEQFF
CDR3 DNA: TGTGCCAGCAGCGTAGTCCCCTCTATGCGGGAGGAGCAGTTCTTC

clone size: .
D gene: TRBD1
V gene: TRBV19
CDR3 length: 15
J gene: TRBJ1-5
CDR3 protein: CASRDTGGRNQPQHF
CDR3 DNA: TGTGCCAGTAGAGACACAGGGGGCAGAAATCAGCCCCAGCATTTT

clone size: .
D gene: TRBD1
V gene: TRBV5-4
CDR3 length: 14
J gene: TRBJ1-4
CDR3 protein: CASSTQGGNEKLFF
CDR3 DNA: TGTGCCAGCAGCACACAGGGGGGTAATGAAAAACTGTTTTTT

clone size: .
D gene: TRBD2
V gene: TRBV11-1
CDR3 length: 12
J gene: TRBJ2-1
CDR3 protein: CASSERGNEQFF
CDR3 DNA: TGTGCCAGCAGCGAGCGGGGGAATGAGCAGTTCTTC

clone size: .
D gene: TRBD1
V gene: TRBV27
CDR3 length: 16
J gene: TRBJ2-7
CDR3 protein: CASSPYGTGGSYEQYF
CDR3 DNA: TGTGCCAGCAGTCCCTACGGGACAGGGGGTTCCTACGAGCAGTACTTC

clone size: .
D gene: .
V gene: TRBV5-4
CDR3 length: 15
J gene: TRBJ2-5
CDR3 protein: CASSLFDRLQETQYF
CDR3 DNA: TGTGCCAGCAGCTTGTTCGACAGGCTCCAAGAGACCCAGTACTTC

clone size: .
D gene: TRBD1
V gene: TRBV6-5
CDR3 length: 15
J gene: TRBJ1-2
CDR3 protein: CASSMVAGGTYGYTF
CDR3 DNA: TGTGCCAGCAGCATGGTGGCAGGGGGTACCTATGGCTACACCTTC

clone size: .
D gene: .
V gene: TRBV6-6
CDR3 length: 15
J gene: TRBJ2-2
CDR3 protein: CASSYLRSHTGELFF
CDR3 DNA: TGTGCCAGCAGTTACCTACGAAGCCACACCGGGGAGCTGTTTTTT

clone size: .
D gene: .
V gene: TRBV11-2
CDR3 length: 15
J gene: TRBJ2-2
CDR3 protein: CASSLVGVSAGELFF
CDR3 DNA: TGTGCCAGCAGCTTAGTCGGGGTCAGCGCCGGGGAGCTGTTTTTT

clone size: .
D gene: TRBD1
V gene: TRBV19
CDR3 length: 15
J gene: TRBJ2-5
CDR3 protein: CASSIGQGRRETQYF
CDR3 DNA: TGTGCCAGTAGTATTGGACAGGGGCGTAGAGAGACCCAGTACTTC

clone size: .
D gene: .
V gene: TRBV7-2
CDR3 length: 13
J gene: TRBJ1-4
CDR3 protein: CASSLGQRRGLFF
CDR3 DNA: TGTGCCAGCAGCTTAGGACAAAGACGGGGTCTGTTTTTT

clone size: .
D gene: TRBD2
V gene: TRBV9
CDR3 length: 15
J gene: TRBJ2-1
CDR3 protein: CASSVASGAYNEQFF
CDR3 DNA: TGTGCCAGCAGCGTAGCTAGCGGGGCCTACAATGAGCAGTTCTTC

clone size: .
D gene: .
V gene: TRBV9
CDR3 length: 12
J gene: TRBJ1-2
CDR3 protein: CASSVDSYGYTF
CDR3 DNA: TGTGCCAGCAGCGTAGATAGCTATGGCTACACCTTC

clone size: .
D gene: .
V gene: TRBV2
CDR3 length: 15
J gene: TRBJ1-5
CDR3 protein: CASSVRTVSNQPQHF
CDR3 DNA: TGTGCCAGCAGTGTTCGGACAGTGAGCAATCAGCCCCAGCATTTT

clone size: .
D gene: .
V gene: TRBV29-1
CDR3 length: 15
J gene: TRBJ2-1
CDR3 protein: CSAVIQALRINEQFF
CDR3 DNA: TGCAGCGCGGTCATACAGGCCTTAAGGATCAATGAGCAGTTCTTC

clone size: .
D gene: TRBD1
V gene: TRBV14
CDR3 length: 17
J gene: TRBJ2-5
CDR3 protein: CASSQGRVDRGRETQYF
CDR3 DNA: TGTGCCAGCAGCCAAGGACGGGTTGACAGGGGGCGAGAGACCCAGTACTTC

clone size: .
D gene: TRBD2
V gene: TRBV6-2/TRBV6-3
CDR3 length: 16
J gene: TRBJ2-5
CDR3 protein: CASSYSQRETQETQYF
CDR3 DNA: TGTGCCAGCAGTTACTCCCAGCGGGAGACCCAAGAGACCCAGTACTTC

clone size: .
D gene: TRBD1
V gene: TRBV3-1/TRBV3-2
CDR3 length: 17
J gene: TRBJ2-7
CDR3 protein: CASSSGTQGQARNEQYF
CDR3 DNA: TGTGCCAGCAGCTCCGGAACCCAGGGACAGGCTAGGAACGAGCAGTACTTC

clone size: .
D gene: .
V gene: TRBV5-8
CDR3 length: 13
J gene: TRBJ2-7
CDR3 protein: CASRVGVAQTGYF
CDR3 DNA: TGTGCCAGCAGGGTCGGGGTTGCGCAGACCGGGTACTTC

clone size: once
D gene: .
V gene: TRBV6-4
CDR3 length: 11
J gene: TRBJ1-1
CDR3 protein: CAVTENTEAFF
CDR3 DNA: TGTGCCGTTACAGAGAACACTGAAGCTTTCTTT

clone size: once
D gene: TRBD2
V gene: TRBV9
CDR3 length: 17
J gene: TRBJ2-7
CDR3 protein: CASSAGSPASGSYEQYF
CDR3 DNA: TGTGCCAGCAGCGCAGGTTCCCCGGCTAGCGGTTCCTACGAGCAGTACTTC

clone size: .
D gene: .
V gene: TRBV29-1
CDR3 length: 16
J gene: TRBJ2-3
CDR3 protein: CSVATRDRPSTDTQYF
CDR3 DNA: TGCAGCGTTGCGACGAGAGACAGACCTAGCACAGATACGCAGTATTTT

clone size: .
D gene: .
V gene: TRBV6-5
CDR3 length: 15
J gene: TRBJ1-4
CDR3 protein: CASSTDRATNEKLFF
CDR3 DNA: TGTGCCAGCAGTACCGACAGAGCAACTAATGAAAAACTGTTTTTT

clone size: .
D gene: .
V gene: TRBV5-4
CDR3 length: 15
J gene: TRBJ1-3
CDR3 protein: CASSSDSYSGNTIYF
CDR3 DNA: TGTGCCAGCAGCTCCGACAGTTACTCTGGAAACACCATATATTTT

clone size: .
D gene: .
V gene: TRBV7-8
CDR3 length: 15
J gene: TRBJ1-6
CDR3 protein: CASSRGERGNSPLHF
CDR3 DNA: TGTGCCAGCAGCCGAGGAGAGCGGGGAAATTCACCCCTCCACTTT

clone size: .
D gene: TRBD1
V gene: TRBV6-2/TRBV6-3
CDR3 length: 18
J gene: TRBJ1-5
CDR3 protein: CASSYSARDRGRYQPQHF
CDR3 DNA: TGTGCCAGCAGTTACTCCGCTAGGGACAGGGGACGGTATCAGCCCCAGCATTTT

clone size: .
D gene: .
V gene: TRBV10-2
CDR3 length: 13
J gene: TRBJ1-4
CDR3 protein: CASSEVGNEKLFF
CDR3 DNA: TGCGCCAGCAGTGAGGTCGGGAACGAAAAACTGTTTTTT

clone size: .
D gene: .
V gene: TRBV2
CDR3 length: 13
J gene: TRBJ1-4
CDR3 protein: CASWRGQKEKLFF
CDR3 DNA: TGTGCCTCCTGGCGGGGCCAGAAGGAAAAACTGTTTTTT

clone size: .
D gene: .
V gene: TRBV11-3
CDR3 length: 15
J gene: TRBJ1-3
CDR3 protein: CASSFAGFSGNTIYF
CDR3 DNA: TGTGCCAGCAGCTTCGCAGGATTCTCTGGAAACACCATATATTTT

clone size: .
D gene: .
V gene: TRBV5-6
CDR3 length: 14
J gene: TRBJ1-5
CDR3 protein: CASSSDLGDQPQHF
CDR3 DNA: TGTGCCAGCAGCAGTGACCTAGGGGATCAGCCCCAGCATTTT

clone size: .
D gene: .
V gene: TRBV14
CDR3 length: 15
J gene: TRBJ1-2
CDR3 protein: CASSQVKGANYGYTF
CDR3 DNA: TGTGCCAGCAGCCAAGTGAAAGGAGCTAACTATGGCTACACCTTC

clone size: .
D gene: TRBD2
V gene: TRBV6-1
CDR3 length: 16
J gene: TRBJ2-3
CDR3 protein: CASSKGLVWATDTQYF
CDR3 DNA: TGTGCCAGCAGTAAAGGACTAGTTTGGGCCACAGATACGCAGTATTTT

clone size: .
D gene: .
V gene: TRBV29-1
CDR3 length: 16
J gene: TRBJ2-7
CDR3 protein: CSVGIPGRKGAYEQYF
CDR3 DNA: TGCAGCGTTGGTATCCCCGGGCGGAAGGGGGCCTACGAGCAGTACTTC

clone size: .
D gene: TRBD1
V gene: TRBV5-1
CDR3 length: 15
J gene: TRBJ2-7
CDR3 protein: CASRDRASSSYEQYF
CDR3 DNA: TGCGCCAGCAGGGACAGGGCCTCCTCCTCCTACGAGCAGTACTTC

clone size: .
D gene: .
V gene: TRBV2
CDR3 length: 12
J gene: TRBJ1-2
CDR3 protein: CASRDRNYGYTF
CDR3 DNA: TGTGCCAGCAGGGACAGAAACTATGGCTACACCTTC

clone size: .
D gene: .
V gene: TRBV19
CDR3 length: 13
J gene: TRBJ1-5
CDR3 protein: CASSTTVDQPQHF
CDR3 DNA: TGTGCCAGTAGTACTACAGTCGATCAGCCCCAGCATTTT

clone size: .
D gene: .
V gene: TRBV2
CDR3 length: 15
J gene: TRBJ2-2
CDR3 protein: CASTPLGGTTGELFF
CDR3 DNA: TGTGCCAGCACCCCCCTCGGAGGGACCACCGGGGAGCTGTTTTTT

clone size: .
D gene: TRBD2
V gene: TRBV6-6
CDR3 length: 14
J gene: TRBJ2-3
CDR3 protein: CASSGLAGTDTQYF
CDR3 DNA: TGTGCCAGCAGTGGACTAGCGGGCACAGATACGCAGTATTTT

clone size: .
D gene: TRBD2
V gene: TRBV19
CDR3 length: 17
J gene: TRBJ2-2
CDR3 protein: CASSMFGGARGSGELFF
CDR3 DNA: TGTGCCAGTAGTATGTTCGGGGGGGCACGGGGTAGCGGGGAGCTGTTTTTT

clone size: few
D gene: .
V gene: TRBV5-1
CDR3 length: 13
J gene: TRBJ2-7
CDR3 protein: CASSFTGPYEQYF
CDR3 DNA: TGCGCCAGCAGCTTTACAGGGCCCTACGAGCAGTACTTC

clone size: .
D gene: .
V gene: TRBV18
CDR3 length: 13
J gene: TRBJ1-1
CDR3 protein: CASSPRENTEAFF
CDR3 DNA: TGTGCCAGCTCACCCCGGGAAAACACTGAAGCTTTCTTT

clone size: .
D gene: .
V gene: TRBV7-3
CDR3 length: 14
J gene: TRBJ1-2
CDR3 protein: CASSLTGGNDGYTF
CDR3 DNA: TGTGCCAGCAGCTTAACCGGGGGGAATGATGGCTACACCTTC

clone size: once
D gene: TRBD1
V gene: TRBV27
CDR3 length: 15
J gene: TRBJ1-1
CDR3 protein: CATKDRGYGNTEAFF
CDR3 DNA: TGTGCCACTAAGGACAGGGGTTATGGGAACACTGAAGCTTTCTTT

clone size: .
D gene: .
V gene: TRBV27
CDR3 length: 13
J gene: TRBJ2-1
CDR3 protein: CASSLQTYNEQFF
CDR3 DNA: TGTGCCAGCAGTTTACAGACCTACAATGAGCAGTTCTTC

clone size: .
D gene: .
V gene: TRBV7-8
CDR3 length: 16
J gene: TRBJ2-3
CDR3 protein: CASQLRGDSGTDTQYF
CDR3 DNA: TGTGCCAGCCAGCTTAGGGGGGACAGTGGCACAGATACGCAGTATTTT

clone size: once
D gene: TRBD2
V gene: TRBV3-1/TRBV3-2
CDR3 length: 16
J gene: TRBJ2-4
CDR3 protein: CASSQSGGRAKNIQYF
CDR3 DNA: TGTGCCAGCAGCCAATCAGGCGGGAGGGCCAAAAACATTCAGTACTTC